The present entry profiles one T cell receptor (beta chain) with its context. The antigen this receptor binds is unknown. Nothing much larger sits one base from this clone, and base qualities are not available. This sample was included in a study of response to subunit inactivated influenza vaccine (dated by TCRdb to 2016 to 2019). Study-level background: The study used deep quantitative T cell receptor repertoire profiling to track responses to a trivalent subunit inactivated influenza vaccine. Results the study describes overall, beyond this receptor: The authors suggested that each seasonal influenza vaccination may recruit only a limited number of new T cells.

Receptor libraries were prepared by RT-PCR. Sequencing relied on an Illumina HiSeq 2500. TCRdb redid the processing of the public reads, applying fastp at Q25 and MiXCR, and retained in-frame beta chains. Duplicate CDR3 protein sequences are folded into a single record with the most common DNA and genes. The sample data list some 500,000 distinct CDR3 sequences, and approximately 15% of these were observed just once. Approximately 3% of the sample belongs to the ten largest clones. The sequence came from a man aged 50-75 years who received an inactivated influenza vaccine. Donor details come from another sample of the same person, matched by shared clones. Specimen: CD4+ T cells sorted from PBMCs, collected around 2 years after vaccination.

The bases are TGCAGTGCTAGCGTCGGGCCGAACACTGAAGCTTTCTTT. This translates into CSASVGPNTEAFF. The chain couples TRBV20-1 to TRBJ1-1, with the D segment identity uncertain. The CDR3 starts with the cysteine, ends with the phenylalanine, and has 13 residues. Kept here is only the CDR3 DNA, which spans 39 bases and is read in frame from base 1. The trim is 3 bases for V and 1 base for J, with a gap of 9 bases between the germline ends. CDR1 is given as DFQATT and CDR2 as SNEGSKA, both from the germline V gene (reference sequence).